This T cell receptor beta chain was found in a study of OX40 agonist ivuxolimab in advanced cancers. On the study more broadly: A history of anti-PD-1, anti-PD-L1 or anti-CTLA-4 therapy was acceptable, and approximately 39% had some. Regarding the study as a whole: Clonal expansion was seen in CD4+ and CD8+ blood T cells by week 6 at 0.1 to 3.0 mg/kg. Some of the nonresponding patients also showed low levels of normalized T-cell clonal expansion. The antigens recognized by the expanded peripheral T cells, that is their antigen specificity, were not determined.

In its sample, this clone was seen once. What it recognizes is unknown. TCRdb's copy holds only in-frame clones and misses some; the assay was immunoSEQ multiplex PCR. The sample records 35,000 to 40,000 clones, roughly nine tenths being singletons. After removal of 6 bases from V and 1 base from J, the junction contained 4 bases not matched to a gene. Germline V gives CDR1 MNHEY, CDR2 SVGAGI. The CDR3 consists of 15 residues. This chain joins TRBV6-5 and TRBJ2-3, with 10 bases matching TRBD2. The input for sequencing was CD4+ or CD8+ T cells sorted from blood, taken in a trial of the OX40 agonist ivuxolimab. This TCR came from an adult with an advanced solid tumor such as melanoma, head and neck, liver or kidney cancer. This chain's CDR3 is CASRPGTSGTDTQYF. The CDR3 DNA reads as TGTGCCAGCAGACCCGGGACTAGCGGCACAGATACGCAGTATTTT.